This T cell receptor beta chain was found in a study of shared clonotypes between healthy human individuals. Overall study findings and caveats: The diversity represented, both genetic and in exposure history, was limited by few donors. Relative to clonotypes present in all four donors, those not shared had lower generation probabilities. Clonotype sharing across donors was expected to vary with sequencing depth.

CD45RO-negative cells were positively selected for CCR7, leaving out terminally differentiated effector memory CD45RA+ cells. Sequencing used immunoSEQ multiplex PCR; TCRdb keeps in-frame clones, though not all of them. Counted here are a few million clones, approximately 92% occurring once; the ten biggest clones make up around 1.7%. Germline lookup yields CDR1 MDHEN and CDR2 SYDVKM. V lost 3 bases and J lost 4; bases outside the gene matches: 8. The CDR3 has 16 amino acids. About this clone: The target antigen is unknown.

The chain recombines TRBV28 with TRBJ1-3; 8 bases align to TRBD1. This clonotype originated in a man in his late teens or twenties in good health. Some clones in this sample may be carry-over from other donors' samples. Sample: naive CD8+ T cells from PBMCs. The CDR3 protein is CASSLLYRGEGNTIYF. The CDR3 DNA follows: TGTGCCAGCAGTTTGCTCTACAGGGGGGAGGGAAACACCATATATTTT.